Listed here are 10 T cell receptor beta chains from one sample, sequenced in a study of shared T cell receptors in the human thymus. The data were produced by immunoSEQ multiplex PCR, yet TCRdb's version contains in-frame clones alone and is incomplete. There are hundreds of thousands of clones in the sample; roughly 94% occur only once, and roughly 0.02% lies in the top ten. Sequencing was performed on thymocytes. These receptors were taken from a human donor.

V is TRBV5-4 and J is TRBJ2-2; unclear D gene. In germline, CDR1 is SGHNT, CDR2 YYREEE (reference sequence). CDR3 length: 12 residues. Trimming removed 6 bases at V and 3 bases at J, with 6 bases between. The CDR3 DNA reads TGTGCCAGCAAGGTTTACACCGGGGAGCTGTTTTTT. Translation: CASKVYTGELFF.

This chain joins TRBV27 and TRBJ2-7, with D perhaps matching TRBD1 or TRBD2 (5 bases each). The V gene's germline CDR1 is MNHEY and CDR2 SMNVEV (reference sequence). The CDR3 runs to 14 residues. The V and J ends lost 5 bases and 6 bases respectively, with 17 bases between them. CDR3 nucleotide sequence: TGTGCCAGCAGTCCACGACTTACGGGGCGCGAGCAGTACTTC. Protein sequence: CASSPRLTGREQYF.

This rearrangement joins TRBV4-1 to TRBJ1-4, with TRBD1 matching over 7 bases. J gave up 3 bases and V 10 bases, and 11 bases lay outside the gene matches. CDR3 length: 15 amino acids. Germline V CDR1 and CDR2: MGHRA, YSYEKL. The CDR3 sequence is CATQDQTGPNEKLFF. As DNA, the CDR3 is TGCGCCACCCAAGATCAGACAGGGCCTAATGAAAAACTGTTTTTT.

This sequence joins TRBV4-3 and TRBJ1-1; maybe TRBD1 (5 bases). The CDR3 spans 15 residues. V lost 0 bases, J lost 4 bases, and 12 bases lay in between. Per the germline V gene, CDR1 is LGHNA and CDR2 is YSLEER. This CDR3 is CASSQDVGGSTEAFF. In DNA form, the CDR3 reads TGCGCCAGCAGCCAAGATGTTGGGGGGAGCACTGAAGCTTTCTTT.

The chain joins TRBV5-1 to TRBJ2-1, with 7 positions matching TRBD1. V trimming: 4 bases; J trimming: 3 bases; junction bases outside the gene matches: 7. Germline V gene lookup returns CDR1 SGHRS and CDR2 YFSETQ. The CDR3 contains 15 residues. This chain's CDR3 is CASSRFAGGYNEQFF. CDR3 DNA sequence: TGCGCCAGCAGCCGGTTTGCAGGGGGCTACAATGAGCAGTTCTTC.

The J gene is TRBJ1-2, the V gene TRBV30; the D gene is possibly TRBD1 (6 bases). The length of the CDR3 is 16 residues. CDR1 and CDR2 from the germline V gene are GTSNPN and SVGIG (reference sequence). The ends were cut back, 2 bases at V and 7 bases at J, with 23 bases in the middle. The CDR3 protein is CAWSQPPQGILGGYTF. DNA for the CDR3: TGTGCCTGGAGTCAACCCCCACAGGGAATATTAGGTGGCTACACCTTC.

The V and J genes are TRBV28 and TRBJ1-2; D is unresolved. V was clipped by 3 bases and J by 7 bases, with 24 bases between them. CDR1 MDHEN and CDR2 SYDVKM come from the germline V gene. The CDR3 has 17 residues. The CDR3 reads CASSFGSPGPLKSGYTF. CDR3 nucleotide sequence: TGTGCCAGCAGTTTTGGTTCCCCCGGACCTCTGAAAAGTGGCTACACCTTC.

The genes are TRBV6-6 and TRBJ2-7, with D perhaps matching TRBD2 (5 bases). The CDR3 totals 12 residues. V shed 7 bases and J shed 4 bases, with 11 bases lying between them. In germline, CDR1 is MNHNY, CDR2 SVGAGI (reference sequence). CDR3 sequence (DNA): TGTGCCAGCACCCGTAGGAGGTACGAGCAGTACTTC. Amino acid sequence: CASTRRRYEQYF.

This clone came up once. The rearrangement joins TRBV28 to TRBJ2-5, with no clear D. The V gene lost 3 bases and the J gene lost 7 bases, with 9 bases spanning the gap. CDR1 and CDR2 (germline): MDHEN, SYDVKM. This CDR3 has 12 amino acids. The CDR3 is CASSFRWGTQYF. In DNA, the CDR3 is TGTGCCAGCAGTTTTCGTTGGGGGACCCAGTACTTC.

CDR3 region: CATMGGGPSNEQFF. CDR3 coding DNA: TGTGCCACAATGGGGGGAGGGCCTAGCAATGAGCAGTTCTTC. V and J are TRBV27 and TRBJ2-1; 7 nucleotides align to TRBD2. V trimming: 10 bases; J trimming: 6 bases; junction bases outside the gene matches: 12. Germline CDR1 MNHEY, CDR2 SMNVEV (reference sequence). CDR3 length: 14 amino acids.